Sequencing of this T cell receptor beta chain was carried out in a study of cytomegalovirus exposure and HLA in healthy donors. Findings of the study overall: The study recorded 160 or so TCR beta chains that were cytomegalovirus-associated. As a later analysis showed, a missense DCLRE1C variant was linked to trimming of TCR beta V- and J-genes. As a later analysis revealed, most CMV-associated TCR beta chains appeared HLA-restricted.

Researchers ran the PCR with 60 Vbeta and 13 Jbeta primers. Under the authors' procedure: Later, some 79 million unique TCR beta chains were counted in an analysis, and 8.5 million to 13 million of them were shared. Produced via immunoSEQ multiplex PCR; TCRdb's table is partial and in-frame only. V, J and clone size reflect that table, while D and trimming were determined from the DNA. The sample has about 200,000 clones; approximately 80% are singletons. In regard to this clone: Its antigen is as yet unknown.

The V gene lost 0 bases and the J gene lost 3 bases, with 9 bases spanning the gap. Germline V gives CDR1 GTSNPN, CDR2 SVGIG (reference sequence). This CDR3 comprises 13 residues. This TCR was recovered from a boy aged 2 to 10 in good health and CMV-seronegative. The material sequenced was PBMCs. The gene calls are TRBV30 and TRBJ2-7; D ambiguous. The DNA for the CDR3 is TGTGCCTGGAGTGTCGCCAGAAACTACGAGCAGTACTTC. Its protein product is CAWSVARNYEQYF.